These T cell receptor beta chains were read from a single sample in a study of blood T cell repertoires in COVID-19. The method was immunoSEQ multiplex PCR; TCRdb's version includes in-frame clones alone and lacks a portion of them. The sample includes 140,000 to 150,000 clones, 80% to 90% of them seen just once. What was sequenced was PBMCs or T cells enriched from blood (not recorded which). The receptors come from a man between 50 and 59 years old who had recovered from COVID-19. CDR3s include the opening cysteine and the closing phenylalanine or tryptophan. D genes are given only for firm matches. Clone size, where shown, is once, few, many, or a class for clones that have expanded.

>TRBJ2-7|TRBV27|-|-
CASSFSVSYEQYF
TGTGCCAGCAGTTTTTCAGTATCCTACGAGCAGTACTTC
>TRBJ1-1|TRBV5-5|-|-
CASSLTFGAFF
TGTGCCAGCAGCCTAACGTTCGGAGCTTTCTTT
>TRBJ2-1|TRBV5-1|-|TRBD1
CASSLEGTDSYNEQFF
TGCGCCAGCAGCTTGGAAGGGACAGACTCCTACAATGAGCAGTTCTTC
>TRBJ2-3|TRBV7-3|-|TRBD2
CASSRTSGPSTDTQYF
TGTGCCAGCAGCCGTACTAGCGGCCCTAGCACAGATACGCAGTATTTT
>TRBJ1-2|TRBV11-2|-|-
CASSFTANYGYTF
TGTGCCAGCAGCTTCACAGCTAACTATGGCTACACCTTC
>TRBJ1-1|TRBV5-1|-|-
CASSFEGPGNTEAFF
TGCGCCAGCAGCTTCGAGGGTCCAGGGAACACTGAAGCTTTCTTT
>TRBJ2-3|TRBV5-4|once|-
CASSLGVGPSTDTQYF
TGTGCCAGCAGCTTGGGGGTGGGGCCTAGCACAGATACGCAGTATTTT
>TRBJ1-2|TRBV10-3|-|-
CAISDTGYQNYGYTF
TGTGCCATCAGTGATACAGGGTATCAGAACTATGGCTACACCTTC
>TRBJ2-3|TRBV7-2|-|-
CASSPAGVGSHYTDTQYF
TGTGCCAGCAGCCCTGCGGGCGTGGGTAGCCACTACACAGATACGCAGTATTTT
>TRBJ1-1|TRBV7-8|-|-
CASSTKLGGGTEAFF
TGTGCCAGCAGTACTAAGTTGGGCGGCGGGACTGAAGCTTTCTTT
>TRBJ2-1|TRBV6-5|-|TRBD1
CASSYDRGFTNEQFF
TGTGCCAGCAGTTACGACAGGGGATTTACGAATGAGCAGTTCTTC
>TRBJ1-2|TRBV12-3/TRBV12-4|many|-
CASSLGSGGYTF
TGTGCCAGCAGTTTAGGCTCGGGTGGCTACACCTTC
>TRBJ2-1|TRBV5-1|medium-sized|-
CASSLAVRAQYNEQFF
TGCGCCAGCAGCTTGGCCGTGAGGGCCCAATACAATGAGCAGTTCTTC
>TRBJ2-5|TRBV5-8|-|-
CASSFQVQETQYF
TGTGCCAGCAGCTTCCAGGTCCAAGAGACCCAGTACTTC
>TRBJ2-1|TRBV19|once|-
CASSVRLSGGLRNEQFF
TGTGCCAGTAGTGTCCGACTGAGCGGTGGCCTTCGCAATGAGCAGTTCTTC
>TRBJ1-5|TRBV5-1|-|TRBD1
CASSFTGVNQPQHF
TGCGCCAGCAGCTTCACAGGGGTGAATCAGCCCCAGCATTTT
>TRBJ2-4|TRBV2|-|-
CASSPGHTF
TGTGCCAGCAGTCCGGGACATACTTTC
>TRBJ1-5|TRBV18|-|-
CASSTDSPKTNQPQHF
TGTGCCAGCTCAACGGACAGCCCGAAGACCAATCAGCCCCAGCATTTT